Listed below are T cell receptor beta chains from one sample, sequenced in a study of Ad26.COV2.S vaccination and SARS-CoV-2 variants. Sequenced by immunoSEQ multiplex PCR; TCRdb stores in-frame clones only, minus some. The table lists almost 400,000 clones, roughly 90% of them singletons. The sequencing here drew on peripheral blood, taken in a trial of Ad26.COV2.S vaccine versus placebo. The receptors were sampled from a person between 18 and 59 years old who received the Ad26.COV2.S COVID-19 vaccine or a placebo. CDR3s include the opening cysteine and the closing phenylalanine or tryptophan. The D gene is left open where the match is weak. The listing skips clone size in some rows; elsewhere it reads once, few, many or a size class.

TRBJ2-1,TRBV28,TRBD2,-,TGTGCCAGCAGTCCAGCGGGAGGGCCTGACAATGAGCAGTTCTTC,CASSPAGGPDNEQFF
TRBJ1-2,TRBV12-5,-,-,TGTGCTAGTGGCTCCCAAGGGTGGCAGGATGGGGGCTACACCTTC,CASGSQGWQDGGYTF
TRBJ1-3,TRBV10-3,-,-,TGTGCCATCAGTGAGTCGGAGGGGGGGACCTCTGGAAACACCATATATTTT,CAISESEGGTSGNTIYF
TRBJ2-7,TRBV6-6,TRBD1,-,TGTGCCAGCAGTTGGGACAGAAACTACGAGCAGTACTTC,CASSWDRNYEQYF
TRBJ1-2,TRBV27,-,once,TGTGCCAGCAGTTCCCGGGAGGGCCTGAGGGACAACTATGGCTACACCTTC,CASSSREGLRDNYGYTF
TRBJ1-2,TRBV2,-,-,TGTGCCAGCAGTGAAAGGCAGGGCAACTATGGCTACACCTTC,CASSERQGNYGYTF
TRBJ2-1,TRBV7-2,-,-,TGTGCCAGCAGCTTAGTTCGTCTCCGCGTCTACAATGAGCAGTTCTTC,CASSLVRLRVYNEQFF
TRBJ2-5,TRBV7-3,-,-,TGTGCCAGCAGCTTAGGGAAGACCGGAGGGGAGACCCAGTACTTC,CASSLGKTGGETQYF
TRBJ1-1,TRBV7-2,TRBD1,-,TGTGCCAGCAGCTTACAGGGGGCGCGGTCTGAAGCTTTCTTT,CASSLQGARSEAFF
TRBJ2-1,TRBV28,-,-,TGTGCCAGCAGTTCCTATGGCCGGCGGAGCGATGAGCAGTTCTTC,CASSSYGRRSDEQFF
TRBJ2-5,TRBV2,TRBD2,once,TGTGCCAGCAGTGGGGGGCCTGCGCTTAGCGGGAGGGCCCGGTACCAAGAGACCCAGTACTTC,CASSGGPALSGRARYQETQYF
TRBJ2-2,TRBV11-2,-,-,TGTGCCAGCAGCCAGGCCAGACGTGACGGGGAGCTGTTTTTT,CASSQARRDGELFF
TRBJ2-1,TRBV7-9,-,-,TGTGCCAGCAGCAGACCGATGGGGAATGAGCAGTTCTTC,CASSRPMGNEQFF
TRBJ1-5,TRBV4-3,-,-,TGCGCCAGCAGCAAGGACGGCCGGAGCAATCAGCCCCAGCATTTT,CASSKDGRSNQPQHF
TRBJ2-7,TRBV11-2,-,-,TGTGCCAGCAGCTTAGATCCCTACGAGCAGTACTTC,CASSLDPYEQYF
TRBJ2-2,TRBV4-1,TRBD2,-,TGCGCCAGCAGCTTCGGGACTAGCGGGAGAAACACCGGGGAGCTGTTTTTT,CASSFGTSGRNTGELFF
TRBJ2-5,TRBV19,-,-,TGTGCCAGTAGTCCTAAACACCGGGCGGCGACCCAGTACTTC,CASSPKHRAATQYF
TRBJ2-7,TRBV7-3,-,-,TGTGCCAGCAGCTCCAGTACCTCCTACGAGCAGTACTTC,CASSSSTSYEQYF
TRBJ1-6,TRBV19,TRBD1,once,TGTGCCAGTAGTACCGCAGGGGGCGCGGGGTCACCCCTCCACTTT,CASSTAGGAGSPLHF
TRBJ1-6,TRBV30,-,-,TGTGCCTGGAGTCCGGATCTAGGAGGGAGACTTTCACCCCTCCACTTT,CAWSPDLGGRLSPLHF
TRBJ2-2,TRBV7-9,-,once,TGTGCCAGCGGCGTACAGGCCGCGAACACCGGGGAGCTGTTTTTT,CASGVQAANTGELFF
TRBJ2-5,TRBV19,TRBD2,-,TGTGCCAGTGCCAGTGGACTAGTGGTAGGGGAGACCCAGTACTTC,CASASGLVVGETQYF
TRBJ2-1,TRBV5-1,-,-,TGCGCCAGCAATCGGGGACCTACCTACAGTAGGGATGAGCAGTTCTTC,CASNRGPTYSRDEQFF
TRBJ2-5,TRBV9,-,few,TGTGCCAGCAGCGCTTTCCTGTCAGGGGCGCGCGAGACCCAGTACTTC,CASSAFLSGARETQYF
TRBJ2-2,TRBV7-2,-,-,TGTGCCAGCAGCTTCAGGGGGGGGACCGGGGAGCTGTTTTTT,CASSFRGGTGELFF
TRBJ2-3,TRBV5-1,-,-,TGCGCCAGCAGCTCCTGGGGCCCTGATCGCAGGGTGGGAAACACAGATACGCAGTATTTT,CASSSWGPDRRVGNTDTQYF
TRBJ1-2,TRBV7-9,-,-,TGTGCCAGCAGCCCAGACAGCTATGGCTACACCTTC,CASSPDSYGYTF
TRBJ1-4,TRBV4-1,-,-,TGCGCCAGCAGCCAACTGCGAGGGGTTGGAGAAAAACTGTTTTTT,CASSQLRGVGEKLFF
TRBJ2-1,TRBV6-2/TRBV6-3,-,-,TGTGCCAGCAGCCGAGCGACATACAATGAGCAGTTCTTC,CASSRATYNEQFF
TRBJ1-3,TRBV7-2,-,-,TGTGCCAGCAGCTCCCCCTCGGGGCAGCTATTCTCTGGAAACACCATATATTTT,CASSSPSGQLFSGNTIYF
TRBJ2-7,TRBV27,TRBD1,-,TGTGCCAGCAGTTCAGGGGGAGTCCCCTACGAGCAGTACTTC,CASSSGGVPYEQYF
TRBJ2-7,TRBV11-2,TRBD2,-,TGTGCCAGCAGCCTCAGACTAGCGGGAATTTACGAGCAGTACTTC,CASSLRLAGIYEQYF
TRBJ2-1,TRBV30,-,-,TGTGCCTGGACCCCCGGCTTTCCGGGGCGGGCGGAGCAGTTCTTC,CAWTPGFPGRAEQFF
TRBJ2-7,TRBV27,-,-,TGTGCCAGCAGACCCATGGGGGGCGGCTCCTACGAGCAGTACTTC,CASRPMGGGSYEQYF
TRBJ2-1,TRBV19,-,-,TGTGCCAGTAGCGGGGGACGGTTCTCCTACAATGAGCAGTTCTTC,CASSGGRFSYNEQFF
TRBJ1-1,TRBV7-9,-,-,TGTGCCAGCAGTCCTTCCGAATGGGAGCTGAACACTGAAGCTTTCTTT,CASSPSEWELNTEAFF
TRBJ2-7,TRBV4-2,TRBD2,-,TGTGCCAGCAGCCATCACTTACAGACTAGCGGGACCACCTACGAGCAGTACTTC,CASSHHLQTSGTTYEQYF
TRBJ1-2,TRBV2,-,once,TGTGCCAGCAGTGGAGGGGGTGGCAGGGCCGACTGGAGGCGGGGTCGTTATGGCTACACCTTC,CASSGGGGRADWRRGRYGYTF
TRBJ2-4,TRBV29-1,TRBD1,-,TGCAGCGTCGGATCGGGACAGGGAGCCAAAAACATTCAGTACTTC,CSVGSGQGAKNIQYF
TRBJ1-4,TRBV6-1,-,-,TGTGCCAGCAGTGAATGGGGGGGCGCCAATGAAAAACTGTTTTTT,CASSEWGGANEKLFF
TRBJ2-7,TRBV4-1,-,-,TGCGCCAGCAGCCTCCGGGATTTGGTGGGCGAGCAGTACTTC,CASSLRDLVGEQYF
TRBJ2-1,TRBV6-5,-,-,TGTGCCAGCAGACTGGTGGGGGACCATTACAATGAGCAGTTCTTC,CASRLVGDHYNEQFF
TRBJ2-3,TRBV14,-,-,TGTGCCAGCAGCCGGGGCAGGGTCACAGATACGCAGTATTTT,CASSRGRVTDTQYF
TRBJ2-7,TRBV30,-,-,TGTGCCTACAGGGGGGGATACGAGCAGTACTTC,CAYRGGYEQYF
TRBJ1-1,TRBV5-4,TRBD1,-,TGTGCCAGCAGCTACAGGGGTATTGAAGCTTTCTTT,CASSYRGIEAFF
TRBJ1-4,TRBV4-2,TRBD1,-,TGTGCCAGCAGCCAGGCTGCCGGGACAGGGCGGGAAAAACTGTTTTTT,CASSQAAGTGREKLFF
TRBJ1-3,TRBV19,-,-,TGTGCCAGTAGTAGGGCCATGGCTGGAAACACCATATATTTT,CASSRAMAGNTIYF
TRBJ1-1,TRBV27,-,-,TGTGCCAGCAGTCTCGGGCCTCACACTGAAGCTTTCTTT,CASSLGPHTEAFF
TRBJ2-4,TRBV28,-,-,TGTGCCAGCAGTCGGACACGGCGGGCGTACTTC,CASSRTRRAYF
TRBJ2-1,TRBV24-1,-,-,TGTGCCACCTCTGCGGGGTACAATGAGCAGTTCTTC,CATSAGYNEQFF
TRBJ2-7,TRBV5-1,-,-,TGCGCCAGCAGCTTACCGGGGGCGGTGAGAAGCGAGCAGTACTTC,CASSLPGAVRSEQYF
TRBJ2-7,TRBV7-6,TRBD2,few,TGTGCCAGCAGCTTTGATCCTAGCGGGAGGTCCTACGAGCAGTACTTC,CASSFDPSGRSYEQYF